The present TCR beta chain was sequenced within a study of CD4 T cells in relation to SARS-CoV-2 and coronaviruses. The study's findings and limits: Crossreactivity was assessed only for spike protein, not other viral proteins. According to naive versus memory sequencing, detected responses are memory recall, not newly primed.

With regard to this clone: Its matching antigen is unknown.

80,000 to 100,000 naive or memory CD4+ cells were cultured with CEF peptides for under twelve days. The CDR3 loop spans 15 amino acids. V lost 4 bases and J 8 bases, leaving 20 bases between the germline ends. Looked up from germline, CDR1 is ENHRY and CDR2 is SYGVKD. TCRdb keeps only in-frame clones here, not all; method: immunoSEQ multiplex PCR. The sample holds some 32,000 clones, around three quarters seen once. The genes are TRBV10-3 and TRBJ1-2, with D tentatively TRBD1 (5 bases). Sequenced: memory CD4+ T cells from PBMCs, cultured in vitro. The clonotype comes from an adult with COVID-19. The CDR3 spells CAISVGGAGVGGYTF. The DNA of the CDR3 is TGTGCCATCAGTGTGGGGGGTGCGGGGGTCGGAGGCTACACCTTC.